This TCR beta chain was recorded in a study of blood T cell repertoires in COVID-19. Study at large: The United States, Italy and Spain were the sources of the acute and convalescent COVID-19 samples. T cells, B-cell-depleted T cells, or PBMCs provided the cDNA or gDNA that served as material.

In the source study's methods: Estimated nucleated cell counts came from reference gene primer amplification. Using immunoSEQ multiplex PCR, the repertoire was profiled, and TCRdb retains in-frame clones only, with some absent. V and J calls and clone size are given by that table; D and trimming were obtained from the DNA. Of about 59,000 clones in the sample, 79% were seen once. The germline V gene has CDR1 MNHEY and CDR2 SVGAGI. CDR3 length: 15 residues. With V trimmed by 9 bases and J by 5 bases, 9 bases remained unmatched. The sample holds a few counts of this clone. The clonotype was recovered from a man between 60 and 75 years old with acute or convalescent COVID-19. The gene calls are TRBV6-5 and TRBJ2-3, with 12 nucleotides matching TRBD2. Sequencing input: peripheral blood. CDR3 loop: CASASGRAAGDTQYF. The CDR3 bases are TGTGCCAGTGCTAGCGGGAGGGCCGCCGGAGATACGCAGTATTTT.